This is a list of T cell receptor beta chains from one sample in a study of blood T cells in healthy people across ages. One entry per CDR3 protein, called by TCRdb with MiXCR from the 5' RACE reads. The profile shows roughly 900,000 distinct CDR3 sequences, roughly 43% of them singletons. The sample consisted of blood. The source is a man aged 25-45 years in good health. Both conserved end residues are part of each CDR3. The order of the fields is CDR3 DNA, CDR3 protein, clone size, J gene, V gene, D gene. D genes are given only for firm matches. Part of the rows lack a size; the others show once, few, many or a class for expanded clones.

CDR3nt: TGCGCCAGCAGCCTGGGACTAGCGGGGGCCTTGCAAGAGACCCAGTACTTC; CDR3aa: CASSLGLAGALQETQYF; abundance: .; j_gene: TRBJ2-5; v_gene: TRBV5-1; d_gene: TRBD2
CDR3nt: TGTGCCAATACGGAGTTAGACCAAGAGACCCAGTACTTC; CDR3aa: CANTELDQETQYF; abundance: few; j_gene: TRBJ2-5; v_gene: TRBV11-2; d_gene: .
CDR3nt: TGTGCCAGCAGTGACCCGGGGGGACTGCGGGCTAACTATGGCTACACCTTC; CDR3aa: CASSDPGGLRANYGYTF; abundance: few; j_gene: TRBJ1-2; v_gene: TRBV6-1; d_gene: .
CDR3nt: TGTGCCAGCAGCCAAGGGGGGGGGCGAAATGAGCAGTACTTC; CDR3aa: CASSQGGGRNEQYF; abundance: .; j_gene: TRBJ2-7; v_gene: TRBV3-1; d_gene: .
CDR3nt: TGTGCCAGCAGCCAGGGTCTCACGCAGGGCGGCACAGATACGCAGTATTTT; CDR3aa: CASSQGLTQGGTDTQYF; abundance: .; j_gene: TRBJ2-3; v_gene: TRBV14; d_gene: .
CDR3nt: TGCAGCGGTGAGACACTCGAAAGGGGCTACACCTTC; CDR3aa: CSGETLERGYTF; abundance: .; j_gene: TRBJ1-2; v_gene: TRBV29-1; d_gene: .
CDR3nt: TGTGCCAGCAGCTTAGGTATAGGCGACTACGAGCAGTACTTC; CDR3aa: CASSLGIGDYEQYF; abundance: .; j_gene: TRBJ2-7; v_gene: TRBV7-2; d_gene: .
CDR3nt: TGCAGTGCTAGAGATCGTAAGAGACAGGGGAGCTCCTACGAGCAGTACTTC; CDR3aa: CSARDRKRQGSSYEQYF; abundance: few; j_gene: TRBJ2-7; v_gene: TRBV20-1; d_gene: TRBD1
CDR3nt: TGTGCCAGCAGCCTTTTGGGGGGACAGGGGGCGAATTCACCCCTCCACTTT; CDR3aa: CASSLLGGQGANSPLHF; abundance: .; j_gene: TRBJ1-6; v_gene: TRBV3-1; d_gene: TRBD1
CDR3nt: TGTGCCAGCAGCCTGGGACAGTGTTATCAGCCCCAGCATTTT; CDR3aa: CASSLGQCYQPQHF; abundance: .; j_gene: TRBJ1-5; v_gene: TRBV21-1; d_gene: .
CDR3nt: TGCGCCAGCAGCTTGGAGCCTAGCGGGGGCACAGATACGCAGTATTTT; CDR3aa: CASSLEPSGGTDTQYF; abundance: .; j_gene: TRBJ2-3; v_gene: TRBV5-1; d_gene: TRBD2
CDR3nt: TGTGCCAGCAGACCCGGGGAGCCTAGCAATCAGCCCCAGCATTTT; CDR3aa: CASRPGEPSNQPQHF; abundance: .; j_gene: TRBJ1-5; v_gene: TRBV4-2; d_gene: .
CDR3nt: TGTGCCAGCAGTTTTGCTTACTTAGGGACTCCGGGCACAGATACGCAGTATTTT; CDR3aa: CASSFAYLGTPGTDTQYF; abundance: .; j_gene: TRBJ2-3; v_gene: TRBV28; d_gene: .
CDR3nt: TGCGCCAGCAGCTTAGAAGGACAGTACTCCTACAATGAGCAGTTCTTC; CDR3aa: CASSLEGQYSYNEQFF; abundance: few; j_gene: TRBJ2-1; v_gene: TRBV5-1; d_gene: .
CDR3nt: TGTGCCAGCAGTGGGGGGACTAGCGGTCACAATGAGCAGTTCTTC; CDR3aa: CASSGGTSGHNEQFF; abundance: .; j_gene: TRBJ2-1; v_gene: TRBV28; d_gene: TRBD2
CDR3nt: TGTGCCTGGGAGCGAGGGGAAAATGTAGCAAACACCGGGGAGCTGTTTTTT; CDR3aa: CAWERGENVANTGELFF; abundance: few; j_gene: TRBJ2-2; v_gene: TRBV7-9; d_gene: .
CDR3nt: TGTGCCAGCAGTTACTCTGGGACAGTGAACACTGAAGCTTTCTTT; CDR3aa: CASSYSGTVNTEAFF; abundance: few; j_gene: TRBJ1-1; v_gene: TRBV6-2/TRBV6-3; d_gene: TRBD1
CDR3nt: TGTGCCAGCAGCCGTACGTTTTTGACAGTGGGGACCGGGGAGCTGTTTTTT; CDR3aa: CASSRTFLTVGTGELFF; abundance: .; j_gene: TRBJ2-2; v_gene: TRBV14; d_gene: .
CDR3nt: TGCAGCGGGAGGCAGGTTTATAGCAATCAGCCCCAGCATTTT; CDR3aa: CSGRQVYSNQPQHF; abundance: few; j_gene: TRBJ1-5; v_gene: TRBV29-1; d_gene: .
CDR3nt: TGTGCCAGCAGCGTACAGGGTGGGTCAATAGATACGCAGTATTTT; CDR3aa: CASSVQGGSIDTQYF; abundance: .; j_gene: TRBJ2-3; v_gene: TRBV7-2; d_gene: .
CDR3nt: TGTGCCAGCAGTTACGGCCTGGATGGCTACACCTTC; CDR3aa: CASSYGLDGYTF; abundance: .; j_gene: TRBJ1-2; v_gene: TRBV6-5; d_gene: .
CDR3nt: TGTGCCAGCAGCAAAGACATTCAGGGGGGTACGCAGTATTTT; CDR3aa: CASSKDIQGGTQYF; abundance: .; j_gene: TRBJ2-3; v_gene: TRBV5-6; d_gene: .
CDR3nt: TGTGCCAGCAGCCCACCGGGACCCATCCGCGGCAATGAGCAGTACTTC; CDR3aa: CASSPPGPIRGNEQYF; abundance: once; j_gene: TRBJ2-4; v_gene: TRBV7-2; d_gene: .
CDR3nt: TGCGCCAGCAGCCAAGACTGGGTTAGCTCCTACGAGCAGTACTTC; CDR3aa: CASSQDWVSSYEQYF; abundance: .; j_gene: TRBJ2-7; v_gene: TRBV4-3; d_gene: .
CDR3nt: TGTGCCAGCAGCTTAAGGCCCCCCTCCCAGTACTTC; CDR3aa: CASSLRPPSQYF; abundance: .; j_gene: TRBJ2-5; v_gene: TRBV11-2; d_gene: .
CDR3nt: TGCAGCGTTGTTGAAACGGTACCTGGAGAGCAGTTCTTC; CDR3aa: CSVVETVPGEQFF; abundance: few; j_gene: TRBJ2-1; v_gene: TRBV29-1; d_gene: .
CDR3nt: TGCAGTGCTTTCCCTCCGGGACTATATTCCAACGAGCAGTACTTC; CDR3aa: CSAFPPGLYSNEQYF; abundance: few; j_gene: TRBJ2-7; v_gene: TRBV20-1; d_gene: TRBD2
CDR3nt: TGTGCCAGCAGTGAAGCCTCCGGCAGAGTCGCACCCCAGCATTTT; CDR3aa: CASSEASGRVAPQHF; abundance: .; j_gene: TRBJ1-5; v_gene: TRBV6-1; d_gene: .
CDR3nt: TGTGCCAGCAGTTTAGCCGGACTAGGGCTCGAGCAGTACTTC; CDR3aa: CASSLAGLGLEQYF; abundance: .; j_gene: TRBJ2-7; v_gene: TRBV27; d_gene: TRBD2